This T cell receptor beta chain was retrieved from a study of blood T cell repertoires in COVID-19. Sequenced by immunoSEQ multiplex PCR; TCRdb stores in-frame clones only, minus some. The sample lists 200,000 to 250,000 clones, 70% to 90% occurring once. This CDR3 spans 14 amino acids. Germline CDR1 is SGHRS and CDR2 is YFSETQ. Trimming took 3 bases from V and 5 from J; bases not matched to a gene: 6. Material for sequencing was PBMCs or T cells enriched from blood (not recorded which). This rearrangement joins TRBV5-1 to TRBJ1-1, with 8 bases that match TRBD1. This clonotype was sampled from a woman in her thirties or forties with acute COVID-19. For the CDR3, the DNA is TGCGCCAGCAGCTCTCAGGGGGCTGGGACTGAAGCTTTCTTT. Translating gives CASSSQGAGTEAFF. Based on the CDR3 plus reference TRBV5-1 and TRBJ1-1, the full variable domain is KAGVTQTPRYLIKTRGQQVTLSCSPISGHRSVSWYQQTPGQGLQFLFEYFSETQRNKGNFPGRFSGRQFSNSRSEMNVSTLELGDSALYLCASSSQGAGTEAFFGQGTRLTVV.